What follows are 7 T cell receptor beta chains derived from one specimen sequenced in a study of cytomegalovirus exposure and HLA in healthy donors. Measured with immunoSEQ multiplex PCR; TCRdb has only the in-frame clones, and not every one. Seen here are hundreds of thousands of clones, around 90% observed once, and the top ten hold roughly 3%. The sample consisted of PBMCs. These receptors all come from a woman in her 30s in good health and CMV-seronegative.

V and J are TRBV28 and TRBJ1-1; D might be TRBD1 (5 bases). Trimming took 2 bases from V and 4 from J, leaving 20 bases between them. The CDR3 sequence is 17 residues long. Germline loops: CDR1 MDHEN, CDR2 SYDVKM. In DNA form, the CDR3 reads TGTGCCAGCAGTTTACAAACAGGTCGGCTGGCGGGCACTGAAGCTTTCTTT. Amino acids: CASSLQTGRLAGTEAFF.

The V call is TRBV28, the J call TRBJ2-1; TRBD2 might be the D (5 bases). V lost 5 bases, J lost 6 bases, and 26 bases lay in between. The germline V gene encodes CDR1 MDHEN and CDR2 SYDVKM. The CDR3 contains 18 residues. CDR3: CASSPLGVQRTPTNEQFF. Here the CDR3 DNA reads TGTGCCAGCAGTCCCTTGGGCGTACAGCGGACCCCCACCAATGAGCAGTTCTTC. Filled out from reference TRBV28 and TRBJ2-1, the complete variable domain reads DVKVTQSSRYLVKRTGEKVFLECVQDMDHENMFWYRQDPGLGLRLIYFSYDVKMKEKGDIPEGYSVSREKKERFSLILESASTNQTSMYLCASSPLGVQRTPTNEQFFGPGTRLTVL.

In its sample, this clone was seen once. The chain joins TRBV5-1 to TRBJ2-3, with 9 bases aligning to TRBD2. The CDR3 extends over 16 amino acids. Germline V CDR1 and CDR2: SGHRS, YFSETQ. V dropped 1 base and J dropped 3; count of bases not matched to a gene: 6. In nucleotides, the CDR3 is TGCGCCAGCAGCTTGTCAGCGGGAGGATTGACAGATACGCAGTATTTT. Its translation: CASSLSAGGLTDTQYF.

The genes are TRBV27 and TRBJ2-3, with D maybe TRBD2 (5 bases). Germline CDR1 and CDR2: MNHEY and SMNVEV (reference sequence). This CDR3 spans 19 amino acids. The V and J ends lost 6 bases and 0 bases respectively, with 25 bases between them. As DNA, the CDR3 is TGTGCCAGCAGCCCCCAATTGGAGCTGAGCGGAACTAGCACAGATACGCAGTATTTT. Amino acid sequence: CASSPQLELSGTSTDTQYF.

With regard to this clone: This sample includes further DNA sequences coding for the same CDR3. The chain employs TRBV9 and TRBJ2-3; TRBD2 might be the D (5 bases). This CDR3 is 13 amino acids long. Germline lookup yields CDR1 SGDLS and CDR2 YYNGEE. Trimming took off 0 bases at V and 4 bases at J, with 6 bases between the two ends. CDR3 amino acids: CASSVGGSDTQYF. CDR3 bases: TGTGCCAGCAGCGTAGGAGGGTCAGATACGCAGTATTTT.

The chain employs TRBV14 and TRBJ2-2, with TRBD1 identical over 8 bases. The CDR3 has 17 amino acids. Germline V CDR1 and CDR2: SGHDN, FVKESK. V shed 3 bases and J 4 bases; nucleotides not matched to a gene: 10. The CDR3 sequence is CASSQANRGFGTGELFF. The CDR3 DNA reads TGTGCCAGCAGCCAGGCGAACAGGGGGTTTGGCACCGGGGAGCTGTTTTTT.

The chain employs TRBV15 and TRBJ2-3, with 13 bases identical to TRBD2. CDR1 and CDR2 (germline): LNHNV, YYDKDF (reference sequence). The CDR3 consists of 18 residues. Losses at the gene ends were 3 bases for V and 6 bases for J; bases not matched to a gene: 12. The CDR3 here is CATSRGTSGMSPGDTQYF. In DNA form, the CDR3 reads TGTGCCACCAGCAGGGGGACTAGCGGGATGTCCCCGGGGGATACGCAGTATTTT.